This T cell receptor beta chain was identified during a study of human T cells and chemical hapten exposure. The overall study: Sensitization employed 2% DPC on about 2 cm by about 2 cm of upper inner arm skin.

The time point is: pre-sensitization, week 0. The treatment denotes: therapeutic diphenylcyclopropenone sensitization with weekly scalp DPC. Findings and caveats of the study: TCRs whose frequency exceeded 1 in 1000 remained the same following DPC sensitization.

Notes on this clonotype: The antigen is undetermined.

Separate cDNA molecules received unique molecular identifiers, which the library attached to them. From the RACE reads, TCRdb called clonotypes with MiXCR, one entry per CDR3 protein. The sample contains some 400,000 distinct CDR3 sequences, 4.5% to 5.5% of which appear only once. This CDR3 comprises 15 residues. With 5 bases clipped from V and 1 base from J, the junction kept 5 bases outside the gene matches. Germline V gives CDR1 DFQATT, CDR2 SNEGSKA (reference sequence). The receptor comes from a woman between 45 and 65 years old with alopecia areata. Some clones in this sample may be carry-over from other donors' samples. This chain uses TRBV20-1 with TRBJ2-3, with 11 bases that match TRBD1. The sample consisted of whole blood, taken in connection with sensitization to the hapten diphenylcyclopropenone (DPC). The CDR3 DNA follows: TGCAGTGCTCGTGTGGGACAGGGGGGCACAGATACGCAGTATTTT. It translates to CSARVGQGGTDTQYF.